These 11 T cell receptor beta chains were sequenced from one sample in a study of T cell responses to AZD1222 COVID-19 vaccine. Sequenced by immunoSEQ multiplex PCR; TCRdb stores in-frame clones only, minus some. The sample has roughly 100,000 clones; 85% to 90% are singletons. This sample comprised peripheral blood, obtained on day 0 of AZD1222 vaccination. All receptors derive from an adult in good health.

The V and J genes are TRBV7-9 and TRBJ2-1; 12 nucleotides line up with TRBD2. Looked up from germline, CDR1 is SEHNR and CDR2 is FQNEAQ (reference sequence). J gave up 8 bases and V 5 bases, and 16 bases lay outside the gene matches. The CDR3 runs 18 residues. This CDR3 reads CASSSLWKTSGGLDEQFF. The DNA of the CDR3 is TGTGCCAGCAGCAGTCTGTGGAAAACTAGCGGGGGGTTGGATGAGCAGTTCTTC. Filled out from reference TRBV7-9 and TRBJ2-1, the complete variable domain reads DTGVSQNPRHKITKRGQNVTFRCDPISEHNRLYWYRQTLGQGPEFLTYFQNEAQLEKSRLLSDRFSAERPKGSFSTLEIQRTEQGDSAMYLCASSSLWKTSGGLDEQFFGPGTRLTVL.

This clone has a single count. This rearrangement joins TRBV3-1 (or the pseudogene TRBV3-2) to TRBJ2-3, with D perhaps TRBD2 (5 bases). CDR3 length: 16 residues. Trimming shortened V by 1 base and J by 0 bases, and 11 bases separated the two germline ends. From germline, CDR1 is LGHDT and CDR2 YNNKEL (reference sequence). CDR3 bases: TGTGCCAGCAGCCAAGCGTCAGCGGCTAGCACAGATACGCAGTATTTT. Translating gives CASSQASAASTDTQYF.

The chain links TRBV3-1 (or the pseudogene TRBV3-2) to TRBJ2-2, with D possibly being TRBD1 or TRBD2 (6 bases each). There are 15 residues in the CDR3. The germline V gene has CDR1 LGHDT and CDR2 YNNKEL (reference sequence). Trimming shortened V by 1 base and J by 8 bases, and 14 bases separated the two germline ends. CDR3 bases: TGTGCCAGCAGCCAAGGGGGGCTAGCGTCAGGGGAGCTGTTTTTT. This encodes CASSQGGLASGELFF.

The chain combines TRBV6-1 with TRBJ1-5; no firm D call. V shed 2 bases and J shed 4 bases, with 9 bases lying between them. The CDR3 spans 14 residues. Germline CDR1 is MNHNS and CDR2 is SASEGT. Here the CDR3 DNA reads TGTGCCAGCAGTGAACGGTTAGGGAATCAGCCCCAGCATTTT. Translating it yields CASSERLGNQPQHF.

The V and J genes are TRBV2 and TRBJ2-5; TRBD1 might be the D (7 bases). Germline V CDR1 and CDR2: SNHLY, FYNNEI. The germline V and J ends were trimmed by 4 bases and 4 bases, with 10 bases remaining between them. The CDR3 spans 13 residues. The CDR3 loop reads CASSGQGGETQYF. In nucleotides, the CDR3 is TGTGCCAGCAGTGGACAGGGAGGAGAGACCCAGTACTTC.

The chain recombines TRBV28 with TRBJ1-1; D call uncertain. Germline V CDR1 and CDR2: MDHEN, SYDVKM. The CDR3 has 14 amino acids. Trimming pared 11 bases from V and 0 bases from J, leaving 16 bases between. The CDR3: CAAQTLTLNTEAFF. The CDR3 bases are TGTGCCGCCCAGACCCTTACCTTGAACACTGAAGCTTTCTTT.

V is TRBV6-6 and J is TRBJ2-2, with 9 bases identical to TRBD1. Trimming cost V 6 bases and J 4 bases; bases outside gene matches: 6. Germline CDR1 reads MNHNY; CDR2 reads SVGAGI (reference sequence). There are 15 residues in the CDR3. Here the CDR3 reads CASRYRDRVTGELFF. Written as DNA, the CDR3 is TGTGCCAGCAGGTACCGGGACAGGGTCACCGGGGAGCTGTTTTTT.

The J gene is TRBJ2-3, the V gene TRBV4-2; a possible D gene is TRBD2 (6 bases). The CDR3 totals 17 residues. V gave up 0 bases and J gave up 1 base, with 14 bases separating them. Germline V gives CDR1 LGHNA, CDR2 YNFKEQ. The CDR3 loop reads CASSQDPGVEGTDTQYF. In nucleotides, the CDR3 is TGTGCCAGCAGCCAAGATCCGGGGGTTGAAGGCACAGATACGCAGTATTTT.

The sample holds one count of this clone. The chain employs TRBV5-1 and TRBJ1-3; D call uncertain. This CDR3 is built from 13 residues. Germline CDR1 SGHRS, CDR2 YFSETQ. The germline V and J ends were trimmed by 0 bases and 8 bases, with 9 bases remaining between them. The CDR3 DNA follows: TGCGCCAGCAGCTTGGGGGAAGCGGACACCATATATTTT. Amino acid sequence: CASSLGEADTIYF.

This clone came up once. Here the CDR3 reads CASSGQASYGYTF. The CDR3 nucleotides read TGTGCCAGCAGTGGTCAGGCTTCCTATGGCTACACCTTC. The chain couples TRBV12-3 or TRBV12-4 to TRBJ1-2; no firm D call. Trimming pared 5 bases from V and 4 bases from J, leaving 11 bases between. CDR3 length equals 13 residues.

This clone was seen just once. The V gene is TRBV10-2, the J gene TRBJ1-1, with 7 bases matching TRBD1. Germline assignment: CDR1 WSHSY and CDR2 SAAADI. Trimming cost V 8 bases and J 4 bases; bases outside gene matches: 7. The CDR3 sequence is 13 residues long. CDR3 sequence reads: CASQRAGGTEAFF. CDR3 DNA sequence: TGCGCCAGCCAGAGGGCAGGGGGCACTGAAGCTTTCTTT.